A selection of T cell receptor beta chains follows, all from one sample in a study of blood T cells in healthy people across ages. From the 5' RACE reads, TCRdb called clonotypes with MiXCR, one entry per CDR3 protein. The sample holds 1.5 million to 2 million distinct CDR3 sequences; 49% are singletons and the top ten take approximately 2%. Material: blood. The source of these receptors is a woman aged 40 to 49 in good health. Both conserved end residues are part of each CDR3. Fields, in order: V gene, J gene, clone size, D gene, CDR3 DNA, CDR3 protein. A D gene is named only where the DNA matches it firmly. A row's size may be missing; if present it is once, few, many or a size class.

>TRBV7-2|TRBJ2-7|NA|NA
TGTGCCAGCAGCCCGAGGGGGTACAAGGGCTACGAGCAGTACTTC
CASSPRGYKGYEQYF
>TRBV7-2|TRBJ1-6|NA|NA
TGTGCCAGCAACCGGCCGACAGATTGTAATTCACCCCTCCACTTT
CASNRPTDCNSPLHF
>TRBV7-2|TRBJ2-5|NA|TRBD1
TGTGCCAGCAGCTGCGACAGGGGGCGGGAGACCCAGTACTTC
CASSCDRGRETQYF
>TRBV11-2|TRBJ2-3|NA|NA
TGTGCCAGCAGCGTAGATGGGCGATCGCAGTATTTT
CASSVDGRSQYF
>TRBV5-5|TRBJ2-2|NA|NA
TGTGCCAGCAGCAGTAGGACTCTACCAGGGGATGACACCGGGGAGCTGTTTTTT
CASSSRTLPGDDTGELFF
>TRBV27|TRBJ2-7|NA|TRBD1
TGTGCCAGCAGACTGGACCGGGACAGGAGACGCTACGAGCAGTACTTC
CASRLDRDRRRYEQYF
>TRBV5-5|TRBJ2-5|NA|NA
TGTGCCAGCAGCTTGGCGTTAGGGTCTACGGAAGAGACCCAGTACTTC
CASSLALGSTEETQYF
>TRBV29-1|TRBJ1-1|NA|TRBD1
TGCAGCGTTGGGGGACAGGGGGGAACTGAAGCTTTCTTT
CSVGGQGGTEAFF
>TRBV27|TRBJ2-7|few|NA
TGTGCCAGCAGTTTCTCTACACCATCGGACGAGCAGTACTTC
CASSFSTPSDEQYF
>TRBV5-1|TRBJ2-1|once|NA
TGCGCCAGCAGCTTGATTGGGACGTCCGAGAATGAGCAGTTCTTC
CASSLIGTSENEQFF
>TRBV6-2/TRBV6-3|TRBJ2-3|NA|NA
TGTGCCAGCAGTTACTCGGTCGGACGAGAAAGTCCGTATTTT
CASSYSVGRESPYF
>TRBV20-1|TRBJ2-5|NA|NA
TGCAGTGCTACAACGCCGGGGGCCACAAGGGAGACCCAGTACTTC
CSATTPGATRETQYF
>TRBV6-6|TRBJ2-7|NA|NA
TGTGCCAGCAGTTACTCGCGCCAGGAGGTGCAGTACTTC
CASSYSRQEVQYF
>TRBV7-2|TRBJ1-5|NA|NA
TGTGCCAGCAGCTTATTGCTCAATCAGCCCCAGCATTTT
CASSLLLNQPQHF
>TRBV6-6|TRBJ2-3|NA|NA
TGTGCCAGCACACTAGTCCCGGTCGATACGCAGTATTTT
CASTLVPVDTQYF
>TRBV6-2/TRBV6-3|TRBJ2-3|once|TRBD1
TGTGCCAGCAGTTACTCTAAACAGGGGAAGACAGATACGCAGTATTTT
CASSYSKQGKTDTQYF
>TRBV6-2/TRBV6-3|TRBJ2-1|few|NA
TGTGCCAGTGGACCTCCGGGGGTCTTTCACAATGAGCAGTTCTTC
CASGPPGVFHNEQFF
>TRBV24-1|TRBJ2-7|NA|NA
TGTGCCACCAGTGATCCCTCGGAGGGGGGATACGAGCAGTACTTC
CATSDPSEGGYEQYF
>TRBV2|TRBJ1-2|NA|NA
TGTGCCAGCAGTACCCCAAGTGGCTACACCTTC
CASSTPSGYTF
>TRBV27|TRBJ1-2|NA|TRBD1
TGTGCCAGCAGTAAGACAGGGCGTCAGGGTTATGGCTACACCTTC
CASSKTGRQGYGYTF
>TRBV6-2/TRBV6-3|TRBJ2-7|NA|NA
TGTGCCAGCAGTTCACCGGGACCCAAGAGCTCCTACGAGCAGTACTTC
CASSSPGPKSSYEQYF
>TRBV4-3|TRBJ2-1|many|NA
TGCGCCAGCAGCCACCGACTAGACGCCTACAATGAGCAGTTCTTC
CASSHRLDAYNEQFF
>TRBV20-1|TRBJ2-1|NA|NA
TGCAGTGCTAGGGACTCGATTAGGGAACCCTACAATGAGCAGTTCTTC
CSARDSIREPYNEQFF
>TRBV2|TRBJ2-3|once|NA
TGTGCCAGCAAGTCCCAAACAGATACGCAGTATTTT
CASKSQTDTQYF
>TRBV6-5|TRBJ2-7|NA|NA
TGTGCCAGCAGCCAAAAGGGGGGGACCTACGAGCAGTACTTC
CASSQKGGTYEQYF
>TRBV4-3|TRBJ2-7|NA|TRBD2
TGCGCCAGCAGCCATGGGACTAGCGGAGCCCCCTACGAGCAGTACTTC
CASSHGTSGAPYEQYF
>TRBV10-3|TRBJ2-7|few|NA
TGTGCCATCAGTGAGTCGGTAATCGGGGACTCCTACGAGCAGTACTTC
CAISESVIGDSYEQYF
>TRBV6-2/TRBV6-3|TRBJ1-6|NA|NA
TGTGCCAGCAGTTTAACAGGTTACGGGGTTGTGACCCTCCACTTT
CASSLTGYGVVTLHF
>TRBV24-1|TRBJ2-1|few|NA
TGTGCCACCAGTGATGGACGGTTTTTATACAATGAGCAGTTCTTC
CATSDGRFLYNEQFF
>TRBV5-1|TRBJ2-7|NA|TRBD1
TGCGCCAGCAGCTTGCAGGGGGAAGCGGTCTACGAGCAGTACTTC
CASSLQGEAVYEQYF